This passage covers 28 T cell receptor beta chains from one sample sequenced in a study of blood T cell repertoires in COVID-19. Clones were sequenced by immunoSEQ multiplex PCR, and TCRdb holds only the in-frame ones, with some missing. The sample has more than 300,000 clones, 80% to 90% seen once; the top ten hold more than 9%. What was sequenced was PBMCs or T cells enriched from blood (not recorded which). The receptor set was obtained from a woman aged 18 to 35 who had recovered from COVID-19.

The chain is built from TRBV18 and TRBJ2-7; the D is unclear. The germline CDR1 and CDR2 sequences are KGHSH and LQKENI. This CDR3 comprises 13 residues. Trimming took off 3 bases at V and 3 bases at J, with 9 bases between the two ends. The CDR3 is CASSPTPNYEQYF. The CDR3 nucleotides are TGTGCCAGCTCACCGACTCCTAACTACGAGCAGTACTTC. Full variable domain (missing parts from reference TRBV18 and TRBJ2-7): NAGVMQNPRHLVRRRGQEARLRCSPMKGHSHVYWYRQLPEEGLKFMVYLQKENIIDESGMPKERFSAEFPKEGPSILRIQQVVRGDSAAYFCASSPTPNYEQYFGPGTRLTVT.

V and J are TRBV7-3 and TRBJ1-1, with 9 positions matching TRBD1. The V segment lost 5 bases and the J segment 5 bases; nucleotides outside the gene matches: 3. CDR1 and CDR2 (germline): SGHTA, FQGTGA. The CDR3 totals 13 residues. CDR3 region: CASSRQGGTEAFF. The CDR3 nucleotides read TGTGCCAGCAGCAGACAGGGGGGAACTGAAGCTTTCTTT.

This chain connects TRBV11-2 to TRBJ2-5, with D unclear. Germline lookup yields CDR1 SGHAT and CDR2 FQNNGV. The CDR3 has 12 residues. The V and J ends lost 2 bases and 3 bases respectively, with 4 bases between them. The CDR3: CASSLIEETQYF. Here the CDR3 DNA reads TGTGCCAGCAGCTTAATAGAAGAGACCCAGTACTTC.

The chain uses TRBV10-3 and TRBJ2-3, with 14 bases matching TRBD2. Germline V CDR1 and CDR2: ENHRY, SYGVKD. This CDR3 comprises 18 residues. J gave up 3 bases and V 10 bases, and 15 bases lay outside the gene matches. CDR3 region: CATTTSGGENLATDTQYF. CDR3 DNA: TGTGCCACCACGACTAGCGGGGGGGAAAATCTAGCAACAGATACGCAGTATTTT.

The chain carries TRBV7-3 and TRBJ2-2; maybe TRBD1 (5 bases). Germline loops: CDR1 SGHTA, CDR2 FQGTGA. There are 14 residues in the CDR3. V shed 5 bases and J shed 2 bases, with 9 bases lying between them. CDR3 DNA: TGTGCCAGCAGCCCGCAGGGAAACACCGGGGAGCTGTTTTTT. Translating it yields CASSPQGNTGELFF.

V and J are TRBV28 and TRBJ2-7; tentative D call: TRBD2 (5 bases). CDR1 is MDHEN and CDR2 is SYDVKM in the germline V gene. V gave up 3 bases and J gave up 5 bases, with 23 bases separating them. This CDR3 has 17 amino acids. Written as DNA, the CDR3 is TGTGCCAGCAGTTTCTCCTCAAGCGGCAGATTCGTCCACGAGCAGTACTTC. It specifies CASSFSSSGRFVHEQYF.

The gene calls are TRBV27 and TRBJ2-7; 8 bases line up with TRBD2. V lost 0 bases to trimming and J lost 0 bases; unmatched junction nucleotides: 4. The CDR3 loop spans 16 amino acids. The germline V gene encodes CDR1 MNHEY and CDR2 SMNVEV (reference sequence). CDR3 sequence (DNA): TGTGCCAGCAGTTTATCCTCCGGGACTAGCTCCTACGAGCAGTACTTC. It codes for CASSLSSGTSSYEQYF.

The chain employs TRBV9 and TRBJ2-3, with D tentatively TRBD2 (5 bases). Germline CDR1 SGDLS, CDR2 YYNGEE. Trimming took off 4 bases at V and 1 base at J, with 16 bases between the two ends. The CDR3 extends over 16 amino acids. CDR3 sequence: CASSTLGLTGTDTQYF. The CDR3 DNA reads as TGTGCCAGCAGCACACTAGGGCTTACGGGCACAGATACGCAGTATTTT.

This chain uses TRBV27 with TRBJ2-2; 11 bases agree with TRBD2. With 6 bases clipped from V and 2 bases from J, the junction kept 8 bases outside the gene matches. The CDR3 has 17 amino acids. CDR1 is MNHEY, CDR2 SMNVEV, per germline (reference sequence). CDR3 sequence (DNA): TGTGCCAGCAGATCGGGACTAGCGGAGAAAAACACCGGGGAGCTGTTTTTT. Amino acids: CASRSGLAEKNTGELFF.

The chain carries TRBV18 and TRBJ2-2; 7 bases match TRBD1. The CDR3 has 15 residues. Germline assignment: CDR1 KGHSH and CDR2 LQKENI. With V trimmed by 4 bases and J by 7 bases, 9 bases remained unmatched. This CDR3 is CASSQTQGPSGELFF. DNA of the CDR3: TGTGCCAGCTCACAGACACAGGGGCCGAGCGGGGAGCTGTTTTTT.

CDR3 region: CASSDGTGGLGGYTF. CDR3 nucleotide sequence: TGTGCCAGCAGTGACGGGACAGGGGGCTTAGGTGGCTACACCTTC. V and J are TRBV6-4 and TRBJ1-2; 12 bases map to TRBD1. CDR1 is MRHNA and CDR2 is SNTAGT in the germline V gene. The ends lost 2 bases at V and 7 bases at J; junction bases unmatched: 5. The CDR3 extends over 15 amino acids.

This chain joins TRBV28 and TRBJ1-1, with D tentatively TRBD1 (5 bases). Trimming removed 7 bases at V and 3 bases at J, with 12 bases between. CDR3 length: 13 amino acids. Germline lookup yields CDR1 MDHEN and CDR2 SYDVKM. The CDR3 spells CASTPDSYTEAFF. CDR3 bases: TGTGCCAGCACTCCCGACAGTTACACTGAAGCTTTCTTT.

The J gene is TRBJ2-3, the V gene TRBV5-1; D not resolved. The CDR3 loop spans 16 amino acids. Germline CDR1 and CDR2: SGHRS and YFSETQ. The ends were cut back, 0 bases at V and 0 bases at J, with 11 bases in the middle. The DNA for the CDR3 is TGCGCCAGCAGCTTGGGCCACTTCATAAGCACAGATACGCAGTATTTT. Its translation is CASSLGHFISTDTQYF.

This clone has a single count. Additional DNA sequences in this sample encode the identical CDR3. This chain uses TRBV30 with TRBJ1-5; D ambiguous. Germline values: CDR1 GTSNPN, CDR2 SVGIG (reference sequence). The length of the CDR3 is 13 residues. V lost 0 bases and J 3 bases, leaving 6 bases between the germline ends. The CDR3 sequence: CAWSVQPNQPQHF. The CDR3 coding sequence is TGTGCCTGGAGTGTACAGCCCAATCAGCCCCAGCATTTT.

The gene calls are TRBV7-3 and TRBJ1-2; 7 bases agree with TRBD1. The length of the CDR3 is 13 residues. CDR1 is SGHTA and CDR2 is FQGTGA in the germline V gene. The V gene end was trimmed by 5 bases and the J gene end by 4 bases; junction bases not matched to a gene: 4. This CDR3 is CASSRDRAYGYTF. DNA for the CDR3: TGTGCCAGCAGCCGAGACAGGGCCTATGGCTACACCTTC.

This rearrangement joins TRBV13 to TRBJ2-3; 12 positions match TRBD2. The CDR3 contains 15 residues. Trimming took 1 base from V and 5 from J; bases not matched to a gene: 1. Germline V lookup: CDR1 PRHDT, CDR2 FYEKMQ (reference sequence). The CDR3 DNA reads as TGTGCCAGCAGCTTAGAACTAGCGGGGGGAGATACGCAGTATTTT. This encodes CASSLELAGGDTQYF.

This chain uses TRBV7-9 with TRBJ1-5; D may be TRBD1 (6 bases). CDR3 length: 13 amino acids. V lost 7 bases, J lost 4 bases, and 11 bases lay in between. Germline-derived CDR1 and CDR2 are SEHNR and FQNEAQ (reference sequence). The CDR3: CASTDTGNQPQHF. The CDR3 DNA is TGTGCCAGCACCGATACAGGGAATCAGCCCCAGCATTTT.

The rearrangement links TRBV14 to TRBJ2-7; 11 bases line up with TRBD2. The CDR3 runs to 17 residues. After removal of 1 base from V and 2 bases from J, the junction contained 7 bases not matched to a gene. Germline V CDR1 and CDR2: SGHDN, FVKESK. The CDR3 coding sequence is TGTGCCAGCAGCCAAGTACTAGCGGGAGCCACAGCCTACGAGCAGTACTTC. Translation gives CASSQVLAGATAYEQYF.

The chain employs TRBV4-1 and TRBJ1-4; the D gene is possibly TRBD1 (5 bases). V lost 1 base to trimming and J lost 8 bases, with 17 bases between them. The germline gives CDR1 MGHRA, CDR2 YSYEKL. The length of the CDR3 is 16 residues. CDR3 region: CASSQGVSRVGEKLFF. CDR3 in DNA: TGCGCCAGCAGCCAAGGGGTGAGCAGGGTTGGGGAAAAACTGTTTTTT.

The chain joins TRBV6-6 to TRBJ2-7; TRBD1 might be the D (5 bases). This CDR3 is built from 13 residues. V dropped 0 bases and J dropped 5 bases, with 8 bases sitting between them. Germline V gene sequence: CDR1 MNHNY, CDR2 SVGAGI (reference sequence). CDR3 loop: CASSYSGLHEQYF. The DNA for the CDR3 is TGTGCCAGCAGTTACTCGGGGCTCCACGAGCAGTACTTC.

This clone showed up many times. The gene calls are TRBV7-9 and TRBJ1-1; D call uncertain. This CDR3 has 14 residues. Germline V gives CDR1 SEHNR, CDR2 FQNEAQ (reference sequence). V gave up 5 bases and J gave up 1 base, with 11 bases separating them. The CDR3 region has the DNA TGTGCCAGCAGCAATTTTCGGGGGAACACTGAAGCTTTCTTT. Protein sequence: CASSNFRGNTEAFF.

The V gene is TRBV7-3, the J gene TRBJ1-1; D remains ambiguous. The CDR3 is 14 amino acids. The ends were cut back, 1 base at V and 0 bases at J, with 6 bases in the middle. In germline, CDR1 is SGHTA, CDR2 FQGTGA. CDR3: CASSLSGMNTEAFF. In DNA form, the CDR3 reads TGTGCCAGCAGCTTAAGCGGGATGAACACTGAAGCTTTCTTT.

The chain joins TRBV11-2 to TRBJ2-5; possible D gene TRBD1, 6 bases. Germline assignment: CDR1 SGHAT and CDR2 FQNNGV. Trimming stripped 5 bases from V and 5 bases from J, with 12 bases between. The CDR3 covers 13 residues. The CDR3 region is CASSGQYEETQYF. The CDR3 DNA reads TGTGCCAGCAGCGGACAGTATGAGGAGACCCAGTACTTC. The full variable domain, in which reference TRBV11-2 and TRBJ2-5 provide the parts outside the CDR3, is EAGVAQSPRYKIIEKRQSVAFWCNPISGHATLYWYQQILGQGPKLLIQFQNNGVVDDSQLPKDRFSAERLKGVDSTLKIQPAKLEDSAVYLCASSGQYEETQYFGPGTRLLVL.

The V call is TRBV10-3, the J call TRBJ2-1, with TRBD1 matching over 10 bases. Per germline, CDR1 ENHRY and CDR2 SYGVKD. With V trimmed by 4 bases and J by 5 bases, 5 bases remained unmatched. The CDR3 extends over 15 amino acids. The CDR3: CAISGGTGDHNEQFF. CDR3 DNA: TGTGCCATCAGTGGGGGGACAGGGGACCACAATGAGCAGTTCTTC.

This chain connects TRBV12-5 to TRBJ1-5; 8 bases line up with TRBD1. V gave up 2 bases and J gave up 6 bases; unmatched junction bases: 6. The CDR3 sequence is 15 residues long. Germline values: CDR1 LGHNT, CDR2 FRNRAP. CDR3 sequence: CASGLQDRVVQPQHF. CDR3 coding DNA: TGTGCTAGTGGTTTGCAGGACAGGGTGGTTCAGCCCCAGCATTTT.

The chain joins TRBV29-1 to TRBJ2-2; a weak D match, TRBD1 (5 bases). This CDR3 region has 13 residues. CDR1 and CDR2 from the germline V gene are SQVTM and ANQGSEA. V lost 7 bases and J lost 4, with 13 bases in between. CDR3 region: CSDFDRTTGELFF. DNA of the CDR3: TGCAGCGACTTCGACAGAACCACCGGGGAGCTGTTTTTT.

The chain has TRBV5-1 and TRBJ1-1; D not certain. The germline CDR1 and CDR2 sequences are SGHRS and YFSETQ. With 5 bases removed from V and 4 bases from J, the gap between germline ends came to 18 bases. The CDR3 spans 15 residues. This CDR3 is CASSSGGGVVTEAFF. The CDR3, as DNA: TGCGCCAGCAGTTCGGGAGGTGGGGTGGTCACTGAAGCTTTCTTT. The whole variable domain, filled in from reference TRBV5-1 and TRBJ1-1, reads KAGVTQTPRYLIKTRGQQVTLSCSPISGHRSVSWYQQTPGQGLQFLFEYFSETQRNKGNFPGRFSGRQFSNSRSEMNVSTLELGDSALYLCASSSGGGVVTEAFFGQGTRLTVV.

The chain recombines TRBV27 with TRBJ1-2; possibly TRBD1 for D (5 bases). The ends were cut back, 2 bases at V and 1 base at J, with 11 bases in the middle. Germline CDR1 and CDR2: MNHEY and SMNVEV (reference sequence). The CDR3 covers 15 residues. CDR3 coding DNA: TGTGCCAGCAGTTTAGGACACCCCCTTAACTATGGCTACACCTTC. It is translated as CASSLGHPLNYGYTF.